The clone carrying this TCR beta chain was detected once. The antigen is undetermined. The immunoSEQ assay was v3.0, run at survey level. Using immunoSEQ multiplex PCR, the repertoire was profiled, and TCRdb retains in-frame clones only, with some absent. The data hold about 24,000 clones, with 70% to 85% observed a single time. These data belong to a study of long-term antiretroviral therapy in people with HIV. General study findings and limits: At every time point, clones expanded before ART dominated the repertoire.

CDR3 length equals 17 residues. CDR1 is MNHEY, CDR2 SMNVEV, per germline (reference sequence). Trimming left V 8 bases short and J 1 base short, with 24 bases between. This receptor was identified in a man aged 25-45 years with HIV. This rearrangement joins TRBV27 to TRBJ2-7; D gene uncertain. The starting material was unsorted PBMCs, obtained 4.4 years after starting antiretroviral therapy. CDR3 amino acids: CASRKRLDAPMSYEQYF. CDR3 DNA: TGTGCCAGCCGCAAAAGGTTGGACGCGCCTATGTCCTACGAGCAGTACTTC.